The entry below describes one T cell receptor beta chain. The antigen remains undetermined. This record belongs to a study of cytomegalovirus exposure and HLA in healthy donors. Researchers ran the PCR with 60 Vbeta and 13 Jbeta primers. Measured with immunoSEQ multiplex PCR; TCRdb has only the in-frame clones, and not every one. The sample lists about 130,000 clones, roughly 78% occurring once. V was pared by 4 bases and J by 0 bases, with 13 bases between. CDR3 size: 15 residues. Germline CDR1 and CDR2: MNHEY and SMNVEV (reference sequence). General study results and limits: About 87% or about 30% of the time was how often most TCR beta V segments were productive, according to an earlier analysis. Under in vitro conditions, a few CMV-associated chains were confirmed as specific for CMV antigens. Common viral pathogens (according to a later analysis) appeared linked to several of the most significant clusters. Using the classifier, cytomegalovirus status was reportedly diagnosed with high specificity and sensitivity.

The TCR originated in a man in his thirties or forties in good health and CMV-seropositive. The chain couples TRBV27 to TRBJ2-7; D is perhaps TRBD1 (6 bases). Input material: PBMCs. CDR3 DNA: TGTGCCAGCAGTTCCCCAGGACAGAGCTCCTACGAGCAGTACTTC. The encoded protein is CASSSPGQSSYEQYF.